The T cell receptor beta chain described here comes from a study of blood T cell repertoires in COVID-19 (dated by TCRdb to the early 2020s). About the full investigation: Samples covering the acute and convalescent phases of COVID-19 were provided by collaborators in the United States, Italy and Spain. The prospective study material was composed of cDNA or gDNA derived from T cells, B-cell-depleted T cells, or PBMCs. Deeply sampled blood TCRbeta repertoires from subjects exposed to, actively infected with, or recovered from COVID-19 were included in the dataset. The repertoires were released in a freely available public database intended as a resource for research on the immune response to SARS-CoV-2. The samples were drawn from two sources: the first 160 participants of the ongoing ImmuneRACE study, and about 1,300 subjects contributed by 6 global collaborators. The sample metadata nearly always contained a de-identified subject ID, COVID-19 status, age in years and sex. Where HLA class I and class II types were available, the types were taken from metadata supplied by the sample provider, not from assay-based typing.

The immunoSEQ Assay, a bias-controlled multiplex PCR, was used to amplify TCRbeta CDR3 regions from genomic DNA. Regarding the original processing steps: The number of nucleated cells in each sample was estimated from the amplification of reference gene primers within the assay. Sequence reads were collapsed and filtered to measure the absolute abundance of every unique TCRbeta CDR3 rearrangement. Productive Simpson clonality was computed per sample as the square root of Simpson's diversity index over productive rearrangements. What TCRdb holds here is the immuneACCESS table cut down to in-frame rearrangements. Part of the clones is not present; checked against another copy, under half of the missing clones reflect an unresolved V gene, and the others are unexplained. V, J and clone size derive from that table, while D and trimming were established from the DNA sequence. This sample has about 180,000 clones in its table, and over 75% of those were observed once. Together, the top ten hold roughly 9.7% of the sample.

This clone was detected only once. Its recognized antigen is unknown. A read error may produce the germline difference seen at one junction end. The CDR3 starts with the cysteine, ends with the phenylalanine, and has 13 residues. Just the 39-base CDR3 DNA is kept, in frame starting at base 1. CDR1 and CDR2 were assigned from the germline V gene (reference sequence) as LGHDT and YNNKEL. The collaborating institutions used their own protocols to collect whole blood in K2EDTA tubes. For TCRbeta analysis, collaborators shipped samples as frozen whole blood, isolated PBMCs, or DNA extracted from either of those sample types. General findings and caveats noted by the study authors: Clinical and demographic metadata were provided uncurated, with the amount varying by source and participant.

The sample taken for sequencing was peripheral blood. The chain is made from TRBV3-1 (or the pseudogene TRBV3-2) and TRBJ2-7, and TRBD2 matches 10 of the central bases. The receptor's source is a human donor with active or convalescent COVID-19. The donor label of this sample is uncertain. The sequenced DNA is TGTGCCAGCAGCCAAGATAGTGGACTAGCGGTGCACTTC. The translation is CASSQDSGLAVHF.